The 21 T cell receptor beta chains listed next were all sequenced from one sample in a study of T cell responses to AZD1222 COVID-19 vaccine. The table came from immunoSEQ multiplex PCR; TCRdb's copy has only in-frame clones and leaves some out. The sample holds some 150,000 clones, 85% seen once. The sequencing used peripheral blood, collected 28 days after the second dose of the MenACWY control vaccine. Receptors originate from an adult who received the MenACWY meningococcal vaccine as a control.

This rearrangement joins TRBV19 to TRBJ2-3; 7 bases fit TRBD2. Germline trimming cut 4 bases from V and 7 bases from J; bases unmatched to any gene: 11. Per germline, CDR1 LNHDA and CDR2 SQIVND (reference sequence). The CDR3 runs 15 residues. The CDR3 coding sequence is TGTGCCAGTAGTAGAAGCGGGGACTTGCCATATACGCAGTATTTT. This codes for CASSRSGDLPYTQYF.

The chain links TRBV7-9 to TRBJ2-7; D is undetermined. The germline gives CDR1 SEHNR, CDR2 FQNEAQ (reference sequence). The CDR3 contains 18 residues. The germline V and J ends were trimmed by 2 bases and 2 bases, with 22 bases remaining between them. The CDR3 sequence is CASSLSGSLRFPPYEQYF. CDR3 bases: TGTGCCAGCAGCTTATCTGGTTCTTTAAGGTTTCCACCCTACGAGCAGTACTTC.

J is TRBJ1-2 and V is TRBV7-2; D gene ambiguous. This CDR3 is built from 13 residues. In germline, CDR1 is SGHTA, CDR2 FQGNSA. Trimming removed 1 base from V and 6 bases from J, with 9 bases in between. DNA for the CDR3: TGTGCCAGCAGCTTAGAAGGTTTGGATGGCTACACCTTC. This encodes CASSLEGLDGYTF.

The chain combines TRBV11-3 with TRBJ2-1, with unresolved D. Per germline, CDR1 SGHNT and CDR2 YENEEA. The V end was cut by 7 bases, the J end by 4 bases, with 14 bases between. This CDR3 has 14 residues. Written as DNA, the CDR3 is TGTGCCAGCACCGGCCGGATACCTTACAATGAGCAGTTCTTC. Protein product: CASTGRIPYNEQFF.

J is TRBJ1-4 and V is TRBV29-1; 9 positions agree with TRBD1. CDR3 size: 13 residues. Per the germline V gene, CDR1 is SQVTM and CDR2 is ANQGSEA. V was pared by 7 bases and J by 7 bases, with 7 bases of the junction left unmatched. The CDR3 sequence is CSGGGQGGEKLFF. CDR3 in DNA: TGCAGCGGGGGGGGACAGGGAGGTGAAAAACTGTTTTTT.

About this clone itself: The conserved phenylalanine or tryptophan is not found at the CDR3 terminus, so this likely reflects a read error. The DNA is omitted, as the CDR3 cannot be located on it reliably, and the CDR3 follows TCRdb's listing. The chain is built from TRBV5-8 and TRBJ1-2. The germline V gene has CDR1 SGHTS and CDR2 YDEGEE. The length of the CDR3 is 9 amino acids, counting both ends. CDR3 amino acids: CASSLYLSS.

The CDR3 DNA reads as TGTGCCAGCAGCTGGGGGGACAGGGCTGGAAACACCATATATTTT. Translated: CASSWGDRAGNTIYF. The chain is built from TRBV5-4 and TRBJ1-3; 9 bases match TRBD1. Trimming took 3 bases from V and 2 from J; bases not matched to a gene: 3. This CDR3 is built from 15 residues. Germline V gene sequence: CDR1 SGHNT, CDR2 YYREEE (reference sequence).

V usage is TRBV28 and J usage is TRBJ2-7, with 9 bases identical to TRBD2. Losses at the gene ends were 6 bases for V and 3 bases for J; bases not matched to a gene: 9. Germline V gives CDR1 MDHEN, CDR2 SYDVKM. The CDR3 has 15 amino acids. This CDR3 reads CASSRAGGPNYEQYV. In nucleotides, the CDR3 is TGTGCCAGCAGCCGGGCGGGGGGGCCTAACTACGAGCAGTACGTC.

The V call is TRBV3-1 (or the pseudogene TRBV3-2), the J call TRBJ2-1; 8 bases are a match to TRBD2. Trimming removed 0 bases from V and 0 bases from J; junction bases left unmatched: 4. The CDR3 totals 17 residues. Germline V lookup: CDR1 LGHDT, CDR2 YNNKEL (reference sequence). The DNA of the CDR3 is TGTGCCAGCAGCCAAGATAGCGGGAACATCTCCTACAATGAGCAGTTCTTC. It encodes CASSQDSGNISYNEQFF.

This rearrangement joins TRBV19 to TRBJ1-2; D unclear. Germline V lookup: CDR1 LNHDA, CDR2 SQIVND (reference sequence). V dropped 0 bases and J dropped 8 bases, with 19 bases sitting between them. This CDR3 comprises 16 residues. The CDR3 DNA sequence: TGTGCCAGTAGTATAGAAAGAAGGACGGACCCACGGGGCTACACCTTC. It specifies CASSIERRTDPRGYTF.

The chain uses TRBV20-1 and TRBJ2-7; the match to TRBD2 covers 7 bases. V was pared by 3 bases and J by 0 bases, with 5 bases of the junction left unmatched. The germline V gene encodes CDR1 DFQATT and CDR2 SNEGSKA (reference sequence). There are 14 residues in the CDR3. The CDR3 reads CSASPGGSSYEQYF. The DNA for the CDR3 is TGCAGTGCTAGTCCGGGAGGCAGCTCCTACGAGCAGTACTTC.

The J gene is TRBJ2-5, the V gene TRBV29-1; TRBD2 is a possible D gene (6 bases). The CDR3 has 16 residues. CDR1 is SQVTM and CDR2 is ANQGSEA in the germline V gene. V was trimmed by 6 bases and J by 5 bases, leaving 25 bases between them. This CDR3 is CSVGGTQREGYETQYF. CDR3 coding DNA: TGCAGCGTGGGCGGGACGCAAAGAGAGGGTTATGAGACCCAGTACTTC.

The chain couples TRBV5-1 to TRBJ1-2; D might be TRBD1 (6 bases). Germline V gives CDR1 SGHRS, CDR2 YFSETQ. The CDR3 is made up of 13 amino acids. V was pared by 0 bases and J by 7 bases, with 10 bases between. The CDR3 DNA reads TGCGCCAGCAGCTTGGAGGGGGGAAGTGGCTACACCTTC. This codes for CASSLEGGSGYTF.

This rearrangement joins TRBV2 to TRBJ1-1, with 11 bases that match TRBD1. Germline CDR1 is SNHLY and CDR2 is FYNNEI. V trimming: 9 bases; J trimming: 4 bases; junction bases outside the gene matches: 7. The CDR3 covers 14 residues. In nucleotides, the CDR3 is TGTGCCAGGGGACAGGGGGTAGCTGGCACTGAAGCTTTCTTT. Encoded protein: CARGQGVAGTEAFF.

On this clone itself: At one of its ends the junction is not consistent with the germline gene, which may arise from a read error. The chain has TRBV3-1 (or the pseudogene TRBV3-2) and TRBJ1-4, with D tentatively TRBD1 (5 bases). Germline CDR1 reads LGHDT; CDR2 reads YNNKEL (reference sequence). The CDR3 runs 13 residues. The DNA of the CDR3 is TGTGCCAGCAGCCCCCATCCGCAAGGGGAGCCCACTTTT. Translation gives CASSPHPQGEPTF.

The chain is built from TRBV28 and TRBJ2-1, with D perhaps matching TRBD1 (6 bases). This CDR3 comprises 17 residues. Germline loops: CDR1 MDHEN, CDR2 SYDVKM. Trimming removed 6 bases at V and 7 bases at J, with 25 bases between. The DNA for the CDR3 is TGTGCCAGCAGCCCCTCTGAGGGTCTGGGGGCTTGGAATGAGCAGTTCTTC. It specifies CASSPSEGLGAWNEQFF.

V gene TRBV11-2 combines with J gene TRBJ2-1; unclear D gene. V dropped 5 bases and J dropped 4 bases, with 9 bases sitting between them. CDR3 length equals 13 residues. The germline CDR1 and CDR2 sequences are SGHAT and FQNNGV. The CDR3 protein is CASSPVGYNEQFF. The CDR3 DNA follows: TGTGCCAGCAGCCCGGTGGGGTACAATGAGCAGTTCTTC.

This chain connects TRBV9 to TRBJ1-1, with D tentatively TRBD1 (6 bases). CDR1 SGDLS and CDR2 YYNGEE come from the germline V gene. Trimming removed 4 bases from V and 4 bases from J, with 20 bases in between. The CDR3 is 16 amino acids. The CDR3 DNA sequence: TGTGCCAGCAGCATCGGGACGAGGGGGTCCGGCACTGAAGCTTTCTTT. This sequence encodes CASSIGTRGSGTEAFF.

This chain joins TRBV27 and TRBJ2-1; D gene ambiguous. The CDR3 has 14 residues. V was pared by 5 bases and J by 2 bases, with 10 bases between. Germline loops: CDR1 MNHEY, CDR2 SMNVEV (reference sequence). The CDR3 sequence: CASSDQNPYNEQFF. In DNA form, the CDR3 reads TGTGCCAGCAGTGACCAAAACCCCTACAATGAGCAGTTCTTC.

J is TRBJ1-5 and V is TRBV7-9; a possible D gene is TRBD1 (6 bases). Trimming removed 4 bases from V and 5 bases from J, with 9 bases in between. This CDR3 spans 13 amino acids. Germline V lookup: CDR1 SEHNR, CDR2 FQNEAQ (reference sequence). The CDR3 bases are TGTGCCAGCAGCTGGGGGCCCGATCAGCCCCAGCATTTT. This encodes CASSWGPDQPQHF.

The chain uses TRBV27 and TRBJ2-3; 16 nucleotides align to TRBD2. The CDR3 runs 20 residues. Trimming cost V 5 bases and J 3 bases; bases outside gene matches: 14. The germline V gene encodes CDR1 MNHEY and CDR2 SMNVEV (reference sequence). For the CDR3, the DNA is TGTGCCAGCAGTCCCTCTCTGGGACTAGCGGGGGGGCGCGAAACAGATACGCAGTATTTT. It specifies CASSPSLGLAGGRETDTQYF.